Listed below are T cell receptor beta chains from one sample, sequenced in a study of OX40 agonist ivuxolimab in advanced cancers. The protocol was immunoSEQ multiplex PCR, while the TCRdb copy is restricted to in-frame clones and leaves out a portion. Among 80,000 to 95,000 clones, 84% were seen once, and the ten largest hold 1.5% to 2%. Here the sequenced sample was CD4+ or CD8+ T cells sorted from blood, taken in a trial of the OX40 agonist ivuxolimab. These receptor sequences come from an adult with an advanced solid tumor such as melanoma, head and neck, liver or kidney cancer. Each CDR3 is given with its conserved first and last residue. D genes are given only for firm matches. Rows give clone size only sometimes, using once, few, many, or a class for an expanded clone.

>TRBJ1-4|NA|NA|TRBV14
TGTGCCAGCAGCCAAGATGCTCGGGCCCTAGGGCGGGAAAAACTGTTTTTT
CASSQDARALGREKLFF
>TRBJ2-5|NA|TRBD1|TRBV29-1
TGCAGCGTTGAAATGGGACAGGGTGGTCGGGAGACCCAGTACTTC
CSVEMGQGGRETQYF
>TRBJ1-2|once|TRBD1|TRBV18
TGTGCCAGCTCACCTCCAACCGGGACAGAATATGGCTACACCTTC
CASSPPTGTEYGYTF
>TRBJ2-3|NA|TRBD2|TRBV7-2
TGTGCCAGCAGCAGGGTAGCGGGGGGGAAGGCAGATACGCAGTATTTT
CASSRVAGGKADTQYF
>TRBJ2-3|NA|NA|TRBV13
TGTGCCAGCAGCTTACTCGGGGCAGATACGCAGTATTTT
CASSLLGADTQYF
>TRBJ2-1|NA|NA|TRBV11-2
TGTGCCAGCAGCTTAGAGGCAGGCTCTTTTAATGAGCAGTTCTTC
CASSLEAGSFNEQFF
>TRBJ2-1|once|TRBD2|TRBV4-1
TGCGCCAGCAGCCCGACTAGCGGGGGGACCTCCTACAATGAGCAGTTCTTC
CASSPTSGGTSYNEQFF
>TRBJ2-5|NA|NA|TRBV20-1
TGCAGTGCTAGTGGCGAAGAGACCCAGTACTTC
CSASGEETQYF
>TRBJ2-2|few|TRBD2|TRBV7-9
TGTGCCAGCAGCCCACCGCCCGGCGGGGGGGCAGTCACCGGGGAGCTGTTTTTT
CASSPPPGGGAVTGELFF
>TRBJ1-2|NA|NA|TRBV4-1
TGCGCCAGCAGCCAAATGGGGGGAAGGGGGTTCTATGGCTACACCTTC
CASSQMGGRGFYGYTF
>TRBJ2-1|NA|NA|TRBV5-1
TGCGCCAGCAGCTTTTCGGAATACAATGAGCAGTTCTTC
CASSFSEYNEQFF
>TRBJ2-5|NA|NA|TRBV5-6
TGTGCCAGCAGCTTTGGCCTGTACCAAGAGACCCAGTACTTC
CASSFGLYQETQYF
>TRBJ1-2|NA|NA|TRBV4-2
TGTGCCAGCAGCCAAGAGCAGGGCCCCGGCTATGGCTACACCTTC
CASSQEQGPGYGYTF
>TRBJ2-7|NA|NA|TRBV11-1
TGTGCCAGCAGCTTCGGATTGGTGGGGGATTACGAGCAGTACTTC
CASSFGLVGDYEQYF
>TRBJ2-1|NA|TRBD2|TRBV5-1
TGCGCCAGCACCAACCTAGCGGGGGGCCCTAATGAGCAGTTCTTC
CASTNLAGGPNEQFF
>TRBJ1-2|NA|TRBD1|TRBV5-4
TGTGCCAGCAGTCTATGGACAGGGGTGGCTGGATACTCTAACTATGGCTACACCTTC
CASSLWTGVAGYSNYGYTF
>TRBJ2-5|once|NA|TRBV7-9
TGTGCCACCTCTAGTGGACGACGGCCCCAAGAGACCCAGTACTTC
CATSSGRRPQETQYF
>TRBJ1-1|NA|NA|TRBV6-5
TGTGCCAGCAGTTACTCGCAGGGAGCAGACACTGAAGCTTTCTTT
CASSYSQGADTEAFF
>TRBJ1-2|NA|TRBD1|TRBV28
TGTGCCAGCAGTCCCCCACCAGGACAGGGGACCTATGGCTACACCTTC
CASSPPPGQGTYGYTF
>TRBJ1-1|once|NA|TRBV6-6
TGTGCCAGCAACCCCCATTATCTGGACACTGAAGCTTTCTTT
CASNPHYLDTEAFF
>TRBJ2-7|NA|TRBD1|TRBV6-1
TGTGCCACCTGGGACAGGCCCTACGAGCAGTACTTC
CATWDRPYEQYF
>TRBJ2-5|NA|TRBD1|TRBV15
TGTGCCACCAGCACAAGACAGGGCCAAGAGACCCAGTACTTC
CATSTRQGQETQYF
>TRBJ1-5|NA|NA|TRBV11-1
TGTGCCAGCAGCTCGGGCGTTCATCAGCCCCAGCATTTT
CASSSGVHQPQHF
>TRBJ1-1|NA|NA|TRBV2
TGTGCCTTACGGATCGAAGCAGAGTTCTCTGAAGCTTTCTTT
CALRIEAEFSEAFF
>TRBJ1-5|NA|NA|TRBV5-5
TGTGCCAGCAGCTTGGGGGTTGGAGATCAGCCCCAGCATTTT
CASSLGVGDQPQHF
>TRBJ2-5|NA|TRBD1|TRBV5-5
TGTGCCAGCAGCTTGACAGGGGAAGAGACCCAGTACTTC
CASSLTGEETQYF
>TRBJ1-6|NA|TRBD1|TRBV11-2
TGTGCCAGCAGCCCAGACAGGGGGCACAATTCACCCCTCCACTTT
CASSPDRGHNSPLHF
>TRBJ2-3|NA|TRBD2|TRBV14
TGTGCCAGCAGATTGGGAGGGATAGATACGCAGTATTTT
CASRLGGIDTQYF
>TRBJ1-1|NA|NA|TRBV6-1
TGTGCCAGCAGTGTTGGCCGGCCGAACACTGAAGCTTTCTTT
CASSVGRPNTEAFF
>TRBJ1-2|NA|NA|TRBV4-1
TGCGCCAGCAGCCAAGATCTGGCGGGCAGAACCAACTATGGCTACACCTTC
CASSQDLAGRTNYGYTF
>TRBJ1-5|NA|TRBD1|TRBV4-2
TGTGCCAGCAGCGGAACAACAGGGGGCTTGGGCAATCAGCCCCAGCATTTT
CASSGTTGGLGNQPQHF
>TRBJ2-7|NA|NA|TRBV7-2
TGTGCCAGCAGCTCGCGGGACACCTACGAGCAGTACTTC
CASSSRDTYEQYF
>TRBJ1-6|NA|NA|TRBV6-1
TGTGCCAGCAGCGAAAAGCAGGTGTATAATTCACCCCTCCACTTT
CASSEKQVYNSPLHF
>TRBJ1-6|NA|NA|TRBV5-4
TGTGCCAGCAGCGGGGGGAAGAAAGAGAATTCACCCCTCCACTTT
CASSGGKKENSPLHF
>TRBJ1-2|many|NA|TRBV2
TGTGCCAGCAGTGAAGCCAGGGGTCGCGACGGCTACACCTTC
CASSEARGRDGYTF
>TRBJ2-1|NA|TRBD2|TRBV6-5
TGTGCCAGCAGTCGACTAGCGGGGGGGTTCGATGAGCAGTTCTTC
CASSRLAGGFDEQFF
>TRBJ1-1|NA|NA|TRBV6-6
TGTGCCAGCGGGCTACTCCGCACTGAAGCTTTCTTT
CASGLLRTEAFF
>TRBJ2-7|NA|TRBD2|TRBV30
TGTGCCTGGAGTGCGGGACTAGCGGGGGTACCGGGGCAGTACTTC
CAWSAGLAGVPGQYF
>TRBJ1-6|NA|NA|TRBV5-6
TGTGCCAGCAGCTTATATAATTCACCCCTCCACTTT
CASSLYNSPLHF
>TRBJ1-4|NA|NA|TRBV5-1
TGCGCCAGCAGCTTGGCGGGGGAAAGGGAAAAACTGTTTTTT
CASSLAGEREKLFF
>TRBJ2-1|NA|NA|TRBV10-3
TGTGCCATCGCCGACTACAATGAGCAGTTCTTC
CAIADYNEQFF